This T cell receptor beta chain is drawn from a study of cytomegalovirus exposure and HLA in healthy donors. Germline lookup yields CDR1 MDHEN and CDR2 SYDVKM. CDR3 length: 15 residues. J lost 7 bases, V lost 5 bases, and 8 bases had no gene match. Overall study findings and caveats: An observed cluster of highly shared sequence variants was recorded as a likely sequencing artifact.

PCR employed 60 Vbeta and 13 Jbeta primers. Assay used: immunoSEQ multiplex PCR; TCRdb lists only in-frame clones, some missing. The sample holds 75,000 to 80,000 clones, about 78% seen once. Notes on this clone: Its antigen is undetermined.

The rearrangement links TRBV28 to TRBJ2-2; 9 nucleotides match TRBD2. The sequenced material came from PBMCs. The clonotype was recovered from a man aged 35-49 years in good health and CMV-seronegative. CDR3 DNA: TGTGCCAGCAGTAATAGCGGGAGTAAGAGCGGGGAGCTGTTTTTT. This codes for CASSNSGSKSGELFF. Full variable domain (outside the CDR3, taken from reference TRBV28 and TRBJ2-2): DVKVTQSSRYLVKRTGEKVFLECVQDMDHENMFWYRQDPGLGLRLIYFSYDVKMKEKGDIPEGYSVSREKKERFSLILESASTNQTSMYLCASSNSGSKSGELFFGEGSRLTVL.